A selection of T cell receptor beta chains follows, all from one sample in a study of T cells in Graves' hyperthyroidism and ophthalmopathy. A single record per CDR3 protein comes from TCRdb applying MiXCR to the multiplex PCR reads. The sample includes about 350,000 distinct CDR3 sequences, around 18% of them seen just once. The sample taken for sequencing was blood. Every receptor here comes from a woman in her thirties or forties with Graves' ophthalmopathy. Both conserved end residues are part of each CDR3. The order of the fields is J gene, clone size, D gene, V gene, CDR3 length, CDR3 DNA, CDR3 protein. The D gene is left open where the match is weak. Some rows have no size entry. The others give once, few or many, or a class for an expanded clone.

J gene: TRBJ2-5; clone size: many; D gene: TRBD1; V gene: TRBV7-9; CDR3 length: 19; CDR3 DNA: TGTGCCAGCAGCCTCCCAATGGCCGGGCCGCCGGACAGGGAAGAGACCCAGTACTTC; CDR3 protein: CASSLPMAGPPDREETQYF
J gene: TRBJ1-3; clone size: many; D gene: .; V gene: TRBV11-1; CDR3 length: 17; CDR3 DNA: TGTGCCAGCAGCTTAGCAGCGGGGGGGAGCTCTGGAAACACCATATATTTT; CDR3 protein: CASSLAAGGSSGNTIYF
J gene: TRBJ2-7; clone size: few; D gene: .; V gene: TRBV12-3/TRBV12-4; CDR3 length: 13; CDR3 DNA: TGTGCCAGCAGTTTGGCTCTAGGCCACGAGCAGTACTTC; CDR3 protein: CASSLALGHEQYF
J gene: TRBJ2-5; clone size: .; D gene: .; V gene: TRBV6-2/TRBV6-3; CDR3 length: 13; CDR3 DNA: TGTGCCAGCCCCCCGCCAGGGGACGAGACCCAGTACTTC; CDR3 protein: CASPPPGDETQYF
J gene: TRBJ1-5; clone size: many; D gene: .; V gene: TRBV5-1; CDR3 length: 13; CDR3 DNA: TGCGCCAGCAGCTTTCTACCCTCGGGGCCCCAGCATTTT; CDR3 protein: CASSFLPSGPQHF
J gene: TRBJ1-2; clone size: many; D gene: TRBD1; V gene: TRBV20-1; CDR3 length: 13; CDR3 DNA: TGCAGTGCTAGCCAGGGGGCGGACTATGGCTACACCTTC; CDR3 protein: CSASQGADYGYTF
J gene: TRBJ1-5; clone size: many; D gene: .; V gene: TRBV18; CDR3 length: 14; CDR3 DNA: TGTGCCAGCTCACCAGAACAGCCCAATCAGCCCCAGCATTTT; CDR3 protein: CASSPEQPNQPQHF
J gene: TRBJ2-3; clone size: .; D gene: TRBD2; V gene: TRBV7-2; CDR3 length: 15; CDR3 DNA: TGTGCCAGCAGCTTAGCTGGCGGGGGGGCAGATACGCAGTATTTT; CDR3 protein: CASSLAGGGADTQYF
J gene: TRBJ1-2; clone size: .; D gene: TRBD1; V gene: TRBV6-1; CDR3 length: 14; CDR3 DNA: TGTGCCAGCCGGGGGACAGCGCCGCTATATGGCTACACCTTC; CDR3 protein: CASRGTAPLYGYTF
J gene: TRBJ1-6; clone size: few; D gene: .; V gene: TRBV4-1; CDR3 length: 16; CDR3 DNA: TGCGCCAGCAGCCAAGTCCCCGTACAGTATAATTCACCCCTCCACTTT; CDR3 protein: CASSQVPVQYNSPLHF
J gene: TRBJ1-5; clone size: many; D gene: TRBD1; V gene: TRBV6-5; CDR3 length: 15; CDR3 DNA: TGTGCCAGCAGTCTACAGGGGGCTAGCAATCAGCCCCAGCATTTT; CDR3 protein: CASSLQGASNQPQHF
J gene: TRBJ1-1; clone size: many; D gene: TRBD1; V gene: TRBV25-1; CDR3 length: 15; CDR3 DNA: TGTGCCAGCAGTTTATCTATACAGGGGGCATCGGAAGCTTTCTTT; CDR3 protein: CASSLSIQGASEAFF
J gene: TRBJ1-5; clone size: once; D gene: .; V gene: TRBV15; CDR3 length: 16; CDR3 DNA: TGTGCCACCAGCAGAGGGGACGGGGATAGCAATCAGCCCCAGCATTTT; CDR3 protein: CATSRGDGDSNQPQHF
J gene: TRBJ2-2; clone size: many; D gene: TRBD2; V gene: TRBV11-2; CDR3 length: 16; CDR3 DNA: TGTGCCAGCCCCTTAACTAGCGAATCGAACACCGGGGAGCTGTTTTTT; CDR3 protein: CASPLTSESNTGELFF
J gene: TRBJ2-2; clone size: many; D gene: .; V gene: TRBV12-3/TRBV12-4; CDR3 length: 15; CDR3 DNA: TGTGCCAGCAGTTCCTCCGGGACCCACACCGGGGAGCTGTTTTTT; CDR3 protein: CASSSSGTHTGELFF
J gene: TRBJ1-1; clone size: many; D gene: .; V gene: TRBV20-1; CDR3 length: 16; CDR3 DNA: TGCAGTGCTAGAGGTCAAAGCTCCCGGGGGCTGTATGAAGCTTTCTTT; CDR3 protein: CSARGQSSRGLYEAFF
J gene: TRBJ2-7; clone size: many; D gene: .; V gene: TRBV11-2; CDR3 length: 14; CDR3 DNA: TGTGCCAGCAGCTTAGCGGGAGAGTCCCACGAGCAGTACTTC; CDR3 protein: CASSLAGESHEQYF
J gene: TRBJ1-1; clone size: many; D gene: .; V gene: TRBV6-5; CDR3 length: 13; CDR3 DNA: TGTGCCAGCAGTTACAATCCAGGATCTGAAGCTTTCTTT; CDR3 protein: CASSYNPGSEAFF
J gene: TRBJ1-3; clone size: many; D gene: TRBD1; V gene: TRBV27; CDR3 length: 15; CDR3 DNA: TGTGCCAGCAGTGGACAGGGGTTCTCTGGAAACACCATATATTTT; CDR3 protein: CASSGQGFSGNTIYF
J gene: TRBJ1-5; clone size: many; D gene: .; V gene: TRBV19; CDR3 length: 15; CDR3 DNA: TGTGCCAGTACCCCAGATTGGGCCTCAAATCAGCCCCAGCATTTT; CDR3 protein: CASTPDWASNQPQHF
J gene: TRBJ1-1; clone size: many; D gene: TRBD1; V gene: TRBV11-2; CDR3 length: 15; CDR3 DNA: TGTGCCAGCAGCCCCGGGACAGGGGAGGGGACTGAAGCTTTCTTT; CDR3 protein: CASSPGTGEGTEAFF
J gene: TRBJ1-2; clone size: many; D gene: TRBD1; V gene: TRBV27; CDR3 length: 16; CDR3 DNA: TGTGCCAGCAGACCATCCGGCCCGACAGGGATCTATGGCTACACCTTC; CDR3 protein: CASRPSGPTGIYGYTF